This entry is about one TCR beta chain. This specimen comes from a study of cytomegalovirus exposure and HLA in healthy donors. The study ran its PCR with 60 Vbeta and 13 Jbeta primers. Measured with immunoSEQ multiplex PCR; TCRdb has only the in-frame clones, and not every one. The sample contains around 130,000 clones, 77% of which appear only once. Germline V lookup: CDR1 SGHRS, CDR2 YFSETQ. The CDR3 runs 14 residues. The V and J ends lost 6 bases and 0 bases respectively, with 10 bases between them. This clonotype originated in a woman between 55 and 75 years old in good health and CMV-seronegative. Material for sequencing was PBMCs. V is TRBV5-1 and J is TRBJ1-3; TRBD1 is a possible D gene (6 bases). Here the CDR3 reads CASTSGASGNTIYF. The CDR3 bases are TGCGCCAGCACCTCAGGGGCCTCTGGAAACACCATATATTTT.